This TCR beta chain comes out of a study of cytomegalovirus exposure and HLA in healthy donors. This CDR3 has 17 amino acids. Germline CDR1 is MGHRA and CDR2 is YSYEKL. V was clipped by 0 bases and J by 0 bases, with 11 bases between them. Measured with immunoSEQ multiplex PCR; TCRdb has only the in-frame clones, and not every one. The table lists roughly 150,000 clones, around 81% of them singletons. V gene TRBV4-1 combines with J gene TRBJ2-2; D is possibly TRBD2 (5 bases). The specimen was PBMCs. This clonotype was obtained from a man aged 25-45 years in good health and CMV-seropositive. This CDR3 is CASSQDNLGANTGELFF. CDR3 nucleotide sequence: TGCGCCAGCAGCCAAGATAACCTCGGGGCGAACACCGGGGAGCTGTTTTTT.